This TCR beta chain was found in a study of T cell changes during pregnancy in multiple sclerosis. Produced via immunoSEQ multiplex PCR; TCRdb's table is partial and in-frame only. Seen here are tens of thousands of clones, roughly 90% observed once, and the top ten hold roughly 10%. The CDR3 is 15 residues long. V gave up 5 bases and J gave up 4 bases; unmatched junction bases: 8. CDR1 and CDR2 (germline): MNHNS, SASEGT. This specimen was CD8+ T cells from peripheral blood mononuclear cells, taken in the third trimester of pregnancy. V gene TRBV6-1 combines with J gene TRBJ1-5, with 7 bases fitting TRBD1. This TCR was sampled from a female donor with multiple sclerosis, enrolled in a pregnancy study. The CDR3 reads CASSWGQTLNQPQHF. The DNA of the CDR3 is TGTGCCAGCAGTTGGGGACAGACGCTAAATCAGCCCCAGCATTTT.